Listed below are T cell receptor beta chains from one sample, sequenced in a study of blood T cell repertoires in COVID-19. Clones were sequenced by immunoSEQ multiplex PCR, and TCRdb holds only the in-frame ones, with some missing. The sample shows 200,000 to 250,000 clones, 84% of them seen only once. Sequencing was carried out using PBMCs or T cells enriched from blood (not recorded which). These receptors all come from a woman between 40 and 50 years old who had recovered from COVID-19. The CDR3 runs from the conserved cysteine through the conserved F or W. Each record gives: V gene, J gene, D gene, clone size, CDR3 DNA, CDR3 protein. A D gene is named only where the DNA matches it firmly. The listing skips clone size in some rows; elsewhere it reads once, few, many or a size class.

>TRBV6-2/TRBV6-3|TRBJ2-5|TRBD1|-
TGTGCCAGCAGCAGGACAGGGTACGTCCAAGAGACCCAGTACTTC
CASSRTGYVQETQYF
>TRBV28|TRBJ1-4|TRBD1|once
TGTGCCAGCAGCCCGACAGGGAGTTTGGTATCGTCTGAAAAACTGTTTTTT
CASSPTGSLVSSEKLFF
>TRBV27|TRBJ1-1|TRBD1|-
TGTGCCAGCAGTTTATCCGGGACAGGGTACACTGAAGCTTTCTTT
CASSLSGTGYTEAFF
>TRBV9|TRBJ2-7|TRBD2|-
TGTGCCAGCAGCATAGGACTAGCTGGTGAGCAGTACTTC
CASSIGLAGEQYF
>TRBV28|TRBJ1-5|-|-
TGTGCCAGCAGTTTTACGACAGTCAATCAGCCCCAGCATTTT
CASSFTTVNQPQHF
>TRBV7-6|TRBJ2-1|TRBD2|-
TGTGCCAGCAGCTTAGATACAGCTAGCGGGGGTAATGAGCAGTTCTTC
CASSLDTASGGNEQFF
>TRBV3-1/TRBV3-2|TRBJ2-1|-|-
TGTGCCAGCAGCCGAGGTGGAGAGCAGTTCTTC
CASSRGGEQFF
>TRBV11-2|TRBJ1-1|-|-
TGTGCCAGCAGCTTAGGGCACCAGGTGAACACTGAAGCTTTCTTT
CASSLGHQVNTEAFF
>TRBV6-5|TRBJ2-1|-|-
TGTGCCAGCAGTCCCCGACTAGTGGATGAGCAGTTCTTC
CASSPRLVDEQFF
>TRBV19|TRBJ1-1|TRBD1|-
TGTGCCAGTAAGGGGACAGGGTTTATGAACACTGAAGCTTTCTTT
CASKGTGFMNTEAFF
>TRBV11-2|TRBJ2-1|TRBD2|-
TGTGCCAGCAGCTGGCTAGCGGGATTAAGAAATGAGCAGTTCTTC
CASSWLAGLRNEQFF
>TRBV5-6|TRBJ1-2|-|-
TGTGCCAGCAGCGCCCAGCGGGGGGGTGGCTACACCTTC
CASSAQRGGGYTF
>TRBV18|TRBJ1-6|TRBD1|-
TGTGCCAGCTCACCACATAAGGACAGGGCTTATTCACCCCTCCACTTT
CASSPHKDRAYSPLHF
>TRBV5-4|TRBJ1-3|-|-
TGTGCCAGCAGCTCGCCGACAGGAGCTGGAAACACCATATATTTT
CASSSPTGAGNTIYF
>TRBV27|TRBJ2-3|-|-
TGTGCCAGCAGTCCACGAGGCTTGTGGTGGGGGCAAGATACGCAGTATTTT
CASSPRGLWWGQDTQYF
>TRBV5-1|TRBJ2-1|-|few
TGCGCCACCGCTAGCGCTAATCGGGCCAATGAGCAGTTCTTC
CATASANRANEQFF
>TRBV19|TRBJ1-1|-|-
TGTGCCAGTAGTATCCAGGGGTCGAACACTGAAGCTTTCTTT
CASSIQGSNTEAFF
>TRBV5-1|TRBJ2-7|-|-
TGCGCCAGCAGCTTGGCCGGGGCCCGACTAGTCTTCGGTGACGAGCAGTACTTC
CASSLAGARLVFGDEQYF
>TRBV7-9|TRBJ1-2|-|-
TGTGCCAGCAGCGCTGTATTAGGAGGCGATTATGGCTACACCTTC
CASSAVLGGDYGYTF
>TRBV24-1|TRBJ2-1|-|-
TGTGCCACCAGTGATTTCCCAAAGACAGATAACAATGAGCAGTTCTTC
CATSDFPKTDNNEQFF
>TRBV28|TRBJ1-1|TRBD1|-
TGTGCCAGCAGTTCTCGACAGGGTCGGGCTTTCTTT
CASSSRQGRAFF
>TRBV6-4|TRBJ2-1|-|-
TGTGCCAGCAGTGACGGTCAGGGTGGAAATGAGCAGTTCTTC
CASSDGQGGNEQFF
>TRBV12-3/TRBV12-4|TRBJ1-1|-|-
TGTGCCAGCAGCTCCCGGGGGTTCACTGAAGCTTTCTTT
CASSSRGFTEAFF
>TRBV15|TRBJ2-7|TRBD2|-
TGTGCCACCAGCAGATCTATTTCGGCGGGGGCCTACGAGCAGTACTTC
CATSRSISAGAYEQYF
>TRBV7-2|TRBJ1-5|TRBD1|-
TGTGCCAGCAGCGAGGACAGGGGGCTAAGTGTCAATCAGCCCCAGCATTTT
CASSEDRGLSVNQPQHF
>TRBV4-1|TRBJ1-4|-|-
TGCGCCAGCAGCCACGCCCGCCAGCGGTCGGGCCTAAACGAAAAACTGTTTTTT
CASSHARQRSGLNEKLFF
>TRBV3-1/TRBV3-2|TRBJ2-5|-|-
TGTGCCAGCAGCCCAGACTACGGGACCCAGTACTTC
CASSPDYGTQYF
>TRBV27|TRBJ2-1|-|-
TGTGCCAGCAGTATGAGCGGCAATGAGCAGTTCTTC
CASSMSGNEQFF
>TRBV3-1/TRBV3-2|TRBJ2-2|-|-
TGTGCCAGCAGCCTCGGGGGTACCGGGGAGCTGTTTTTT
CASSLGGTGELFF
>TRBV2|TRBJ2-3|-|-
TGTGCCAGCAGTGTTGAGGGCACAGATACGCAGTATTTT
CASSVEGTDTQYF
>TRBV4-2|TRBJ2-5|TRBD1|once
TGTGCCAGCAGCCAGACCGGGACAGACCAAGAGACCCAGTACTTC
CASSQTGTDQETQYF
>TRBV4-1|TRBJ2-1|TRBD2|-
TGCGCCAGCAGCCAAGAAACTAGCGGGGGTGACAATGAGCAGTTCTTC
CASSQETSGGDNEQFF